This T cell receptor (beta chain) comes out of a study of blood T cell repertoires in COVID-19. Study in general: Sites across the United States, Italy and Spain contributed samples from acute and convalescent COVID-19.

Authors' data handling: By means of reference gene primer amplification, nucleated cell counts were estimated. The repertoire was sequenced with immunoSEQ multiplex PCR; TCRdb's copy has only in-frame clones and lacks some. V, J and clone size were drawn from that table, and D and trimming were deduced from the DNA. The sample has about 110,000 clones, 85% to 90% seen once; the top ten hold 4.6%. Trimming took 10 bases from V and 0 from J, leaving 12 bases between them. The germline V gene encodes CDR1 MDHEN and CDR2 SYDVKM. There are 13 residues in the CDR3. The clonotype was recovered from a woman aged 50 to 60 with acute or convalescent COVID-19. Sample: peripheral blood. The V and J genes are TRBV28 and TRBJ1-1; tentative D call: TRBD1 (5 bases). This chain's CDR3 is CATRQLMNTEAFF. The CDR3 DNA follows: TGTGCCACCCGACAGCTCATGAACACTGAAGCTTTCTTT.